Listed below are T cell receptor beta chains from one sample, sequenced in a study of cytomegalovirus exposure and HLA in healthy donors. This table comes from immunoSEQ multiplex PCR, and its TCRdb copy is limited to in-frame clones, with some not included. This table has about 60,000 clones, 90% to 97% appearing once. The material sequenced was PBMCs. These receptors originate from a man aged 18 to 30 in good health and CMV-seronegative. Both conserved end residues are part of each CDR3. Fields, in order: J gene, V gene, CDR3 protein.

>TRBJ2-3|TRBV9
CASSRTGDPDTQYF
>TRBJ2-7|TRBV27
CASGDSAYEQYF
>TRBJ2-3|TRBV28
CASSFSSTDTQYF
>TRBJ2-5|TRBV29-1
CSVAGTSGRRGTETQYF
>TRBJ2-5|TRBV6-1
CASSGTVETQYF
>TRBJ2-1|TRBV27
CASSPGGVAGSQFYNEQFF
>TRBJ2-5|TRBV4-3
CASSQSRTVLQETQYF
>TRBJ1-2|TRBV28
CASSLTNYGYTF
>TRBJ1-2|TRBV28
CASSDRFNYGYTF
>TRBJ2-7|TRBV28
CASSSLWEEQYF
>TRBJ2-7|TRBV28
CASSRTVVSYEQYF
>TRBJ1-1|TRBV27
CASSDRVEGTEAFF
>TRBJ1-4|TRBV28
CASNLQGVAKLFF
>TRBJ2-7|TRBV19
CASSIGRDTIYEQYF
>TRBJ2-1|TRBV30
CASILAGGYYNEQFF
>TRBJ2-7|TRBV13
CASSSSGTGAYEQYF
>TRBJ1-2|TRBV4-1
CASSQYTGTGGVDGYTF
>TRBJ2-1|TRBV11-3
CASSLAYEQFF
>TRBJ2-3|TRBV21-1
CASSKRYIGQRISTDTQYF
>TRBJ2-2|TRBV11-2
CASSSPDYQDTGELFF
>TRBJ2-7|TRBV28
CASSLLGQGVGEQYF
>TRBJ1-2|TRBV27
CASSSTANYGYTF
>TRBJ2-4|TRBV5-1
CASRSRPEVAKNIQYF
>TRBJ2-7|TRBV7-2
CASSFTGTNEQYF
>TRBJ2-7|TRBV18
CASSPVLGEQYF
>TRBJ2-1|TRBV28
CASSLGDYSSYNEQFF
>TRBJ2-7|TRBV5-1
CASSPRSSGIYEQYF
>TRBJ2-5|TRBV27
CASSPGLHQETQYF
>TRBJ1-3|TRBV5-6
CASILSGLGNTIYF
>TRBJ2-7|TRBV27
CASSPGTRSYEQYF
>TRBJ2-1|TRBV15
CATSREGGASGTYEQFF
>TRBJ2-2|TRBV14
CASSLRLGTDTGELFF
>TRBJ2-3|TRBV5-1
CASSLASGSSTDTQYF
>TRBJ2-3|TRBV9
CASSVYRQNPADTQYF
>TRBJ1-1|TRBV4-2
CASSRETGGTEAFF
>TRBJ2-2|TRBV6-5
CASSWGQGRSTGELFF
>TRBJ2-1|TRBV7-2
CASSLVAGGEQFF
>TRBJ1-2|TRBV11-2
CASSPDSFYGYTF
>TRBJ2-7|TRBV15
CATSRASGRGGEQYF
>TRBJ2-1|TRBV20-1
CSARSYNEQFF
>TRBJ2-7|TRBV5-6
CASSFGTGTYEQYF
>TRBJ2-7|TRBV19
CASSRVHLTYEQYF
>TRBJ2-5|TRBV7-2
CASSSRTSGRKETQYF
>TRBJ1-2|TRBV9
CASSPSGGGTGHYGYTF
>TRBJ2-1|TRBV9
CASSVVGLDNEQFF
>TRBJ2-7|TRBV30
CAWSGGLAGGGPTYEQYF
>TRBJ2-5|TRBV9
CASSPGLAGVETQYF
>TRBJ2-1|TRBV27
CASSSAYNEQFF
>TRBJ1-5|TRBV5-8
CASSFTTTGGFNQPQHF
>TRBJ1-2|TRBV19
CATRSNYGYTF
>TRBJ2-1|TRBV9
CASSVGGSSSYNEQFF
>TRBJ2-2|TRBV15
CATSRRRQGRGTGELFF
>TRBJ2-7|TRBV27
CASSPTGPTSYEQYF
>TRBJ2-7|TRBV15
CATSRDLREQYF
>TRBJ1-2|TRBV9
CASSDWTGGDITF
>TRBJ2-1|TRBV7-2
CASSSRTGQGAHNEQFF
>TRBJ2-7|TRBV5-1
CASRLGVGDLVRNEQYF
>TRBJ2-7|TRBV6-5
CASTGTNYEQYF
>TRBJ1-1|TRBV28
CASRTLGQEAFF
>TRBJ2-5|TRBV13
CASSLGTQQETQYF